These T cell receptor beta chains were read from a single sample in a study of cytomegalovirus exposure and HLA in healthy donors. The table came from immunoSEQ multiplex PCR; TCRdb's copy has only in-frame clones and leaves some out. The sample has roughly 78,000 clones, and its top ten clones hold under 6.5%. Sequenced: PBMCs. The source of these receptors is a man aged 40-55 years in good health and CMV-seronegative. CDR3s include the opening cysteine and the closing phenylalanine or tryptophan. The order of the fields is V gene, J gene, CDR3 protein.

v_call: TRBV4-2; j_call: TRBJ2-7; cdr3_aa: CASSLSVSYEQYF
v_call: TRBV7-9; j_call: TRBJ2-1; cdr3_aa: CASSSGTSGFQFF
v_call: TRBV28; j_call: TRBJ2-7; cdr3_aa: CASSFIGGGSYEQYF
v_call: TRBV7-2; j_call: TRBJ1-1; cdr3_aa: CASSLSRELTEAFF
v_call: TRBV27; j_call: TRBJ2-1; cdr3_aa: CASRPDSYNEQFF
v_call: TRBV5-4; j_call: TRBJ2-1; cdr3_aa: CASSFGTATYNEQFF
v_call: TRBV27; j_call: TRBJ2-1; cdr3_aa: CASSLGLAGVGEQFF
v_call: TRBV2; j_call: TRBJ1-3; cdr3_aa: CASRTVSGNTIYF
v_call: TRBV4-3; j_call: TRBJ1-2; cdr3_aa: CASSQMRRAGGYTF
v_call: TRBV9; j_call: TRBJ2-7; cdr3_aa: CASSVSTGRYEQYF
v_call: TRBV30; j_call: TRBJ2-3; cdr3_aa: CAWCSGTTSTDTQYF
v_call: TRBV7-9; j_call: TRBJ1-2; cdr3_aa: CASSLQGAGVFHYGYTF
v_call: TRBV30; j_call: TRBJ2-1; cdr3_aa: CAWRPRGTGIYNEQFF
v_call: TRBV4-3; j_call: TRBJ2-1; cdr3_aa: CASSQEGRERVNEQFF
v_call: TRBV7-2; j_call: TRBJ1-1; cdr3_aa: CASSPTGLGEAFF
v_call: TRBV19; j_call: TRBJ2-7; cdr3_aa: CARDFGTSYEQYF
v_call: TRBV5-4; j_call: TRBJ2-2; cdr3_aa: CASSPRGPGELFF
v_call: TRBV14; j_call: TRBJ2-7; cdr3_aa: CASSLGLAYEQYF
v_call: TRBV5-1; j_call: TRBJ2-7; cdr3_aa: CASSLVLFGGSDEQYF
v_call: TRBV20-1; j_call: TRBJ1-3; cdr3_aa: CSATFGNTIYF
v_call: TRBV27; j_call: TRBJ2-7; cdr3_aa: CASSLIWGGEQYF
v_call: TRBV10-2; j_call: TRBJ1-4; cdr3_aa: CATRQGVYEKLFF
v_call: TRBV5-6; j_call: TRBJ2-1; cdr3_aa: CASSSRLAPPDEQFF
v_call: TRBV5-6; j_call: TRBJ2-3; cdr3_aa: CASSRTSTDTQYF
v_call: TRBV11-2; j_call: TRBJ2-5; cdr3_aa: CASSLHLAGHQETQYF
v_call: TRBV10-3; j_call: TRBJ2-5; cdr3_aa: CAISERREPGETQYF
v_call: TRBV28; j_call: TRBJ2-3; cdr3_aa: CASSGGDRRTDTQYF
v_call: TRBV5-5; j_call: TRBJ2-7; cdr3_aa: CASSLTPGQGSYEQYF
v_call: TRBV7-2; j_call: TRBJ2-7; cdr3_aa: CASSLSGTGGEQYF
v_call: TRBV6-1; j_call: TRBJ1-5; cdr3_aa: CASRGQGLGNQPQHF
v_call: TRBV30; j_call: TRBJ1-6; cdr3_aa: CAWSQGTSSSYNSPLHF
v_call: TRBV30; j_call: TRBJ1-2; cdr3_aa: CASVRGQSGGYTF
v_call: TRBV4-3; j_call: TRBJ2-5; cdr3_aa: CASSRGTRQETQYF
v_call: TRBV25-1; j_call: TRBJ1-4; cdr3_aa: CASSELGLATNEKLFF
v_call: TRBV20-1; j_call: TRBJ2-7; cdr3_aa: CSAPTVYEQYF
v_call: TRBV7-9; j_call: TRBJ1-6; cdr3_aa: CASSRSGGAGINSPLHF
v_call: TRBV2; j_call: TRBJ2-3; cdr3_aa: CASTEGPDTQYF
v_call: TRBV19; j_call: TRBJ2-5; cdr3_aa: CASSRSRGETQYF
v_call: TRBV2; j_call: TRBJ2-1; cdr3_aa: CASSTEGLSYNEQFF
v_call: TRBV4-3; j_call: TRBJ2-1; cdr3_aa: CASSQTPGDPYNEQFF
v_call: TRBV4-1; j_call: TRBJ1-6; cdr3_aa: CASSQEESSYNSPLHF
v_call: TRBV7-9; j_call: TRBJ1-4; cdr3_aa: CASSSTGVTNEKLFF
v_call: TRBV28; j_call: TRBJ2-5; cdr3_aa: CASRNRQGPHETQYF
v_call: TRBV5-1; j_call: TRBJ2-2; cdr3_aa: CASSLVCHRGAVF
v_call: TRBV21-1; j_call: TRBJ2-5; cdr3_aa: CASRLQGGGKETQYF
v_call: TRBV19; j_call: TRBJ1-2; cdr3_aa: CASKRTGDFGYTF
v_call: TRBV6-4; j_call: TRBJ1-6; cdr3_aa: CASSDSAFDLGGATKSPLHF
v_call: TRBV4-3; j_call: TRBJ2-7; cdr3_aa: CASSQDPGTSGSQAYEQYF
v_call: TRBV20-1; j_call: TRBJ2-1; cdr3_aa: CSARYNEQFF